This is a list of T cell receptor beta chains from one sample in a study of T cells in Graves' hyperthyroidism and ophthalmopathy. MiXCR was run by TCRdb on the multiplex PCR reads, yielding one entry per CDR3 protein. The sample includes about 740,000 distinct CDR3 sequences, less than 15% of them seen just once. Input material: blood. These receptors originate from a woman aged 18-29 years with Graves' hyperthyroidism. CDR3s include the opening cysteine and the closing phenylalanine or tryptophan. A D gene is named only where the DNA matches it firmly. Clone size is shown for a subset of rows, as once, few, many or a class of expanded clone.

TRBJ2-2,TRBD1,.,TRBV14,TGTGCCAGCAGCCGATTACCTGGACAGGATAACACCGGGGAGCTGTTTTTT,CASSRLPGQDNTGELFF
TRBJ2-7,.,many,TRBV7-9,TGTGCCAGCAGCCACCGGGACTCATACGACGAGCAGTACTTC,CASSHRDSYDEQYF
TRBJ1-1,.,.,TRBV29-1,TGCAGCGGGGGGGAGCGGAACACTGAAGCTTTCTTT,CSGGERNTEAFF
TRBJ2-1,TRBD2,.,TRBV9,TGTGCCAGCAGCGTCTCCGGGACTAGCGGGATGGGTGAGCAGTTCTTC,CASSVSGTSGMGEQFF
TRBJ1-2,.,.,TRBV10-2,TGCGCCAGCAGTTACACAGGATCCCATGGCTACACCTTC,CASSYTGSHGYTF
TRBJ2-1,.,.,TRBV28,TGTGCCAGCAGCTTGTTTCGGAGTAATGAGCAGTTCTTC,CASSLFRSNEQFF
TRBJ2-5,.,.,TRBV20-1,TGCAGTGCTAGCCGCCCAGCGACGAGAGAGACCCAGTACTTC,CSASRPATRETQYF
TRBJ1-5,TRBD1,many,TRBV5-8,TGTGCCAGCAGCTTGCTCCCCCTTGCCGGACAGGGAGGCAATCAGCCCCAGCATTTT,CASSLLPLAGQGGNQPQHF
TRBJ2-1,TRBD2,many,TRBV20-1,TGCAGTGCCTCGCAGCGGGACTACAATGAGCAGTTCTTC,CSASQRDYNEQFF
TRBJ2-5,.,.,TRBV5-4,TGTGCCGGCAGCACAGGACAGTCCCAAGAGACCCAGTACTTC,CAGSTGQSQETQYF
TRBJ2-1,TRBD1,many,TRBV30,TGTGCCTGGAGTGCTCAGGGGGCAAATGAGCAGTTCTTC,CAWSAQGANEQFF
TRBJ2-1,TRBD2,many,TRBV7-8,TGTGCCAGCAGTTCCCCTAGCGGAGGGAGCTCCTACAATGAGCAGTTCTTC,CASSSPSGGSSYNEQFF
TRBJ1-1,.,few,TRBV7-9,TGTGCCAGCAGCTTAATTCGGCTAGTGAACACTGAAGCTTTCTTT,CASSLIRLVNTEAFF
TRBJ2-5,TRBD1,few,TRBV20-1,TGCAGTGCTTCTCCCGGGACAGCGCAAGAGACCCAGTACTTC,CSASPGTAQETQYF
TRBJ1-1,.,many,TRBV5-1,TGCGCCAGCAGCTTGGTAGCGCTGCACATGAACACTGAAGCTTTCTTT,CASSLVALHMNTEAFF
TRBJ2-5,.,few,TRBV6-6,TGTGCCAGCAGTTACCGGCAGATTAAAGAGACCCAGTACTTC,CASSYRQIKETQYF
TRBJ1-2,TRBD1,many,TRBV7-8,TGTGCCAGCGGGGAGGCAGGGGGCATTGGCTACACCTTC,CASGEAGGIGYTF
TRBJ2-1,TRBD2,few,TRBV20-1,TGCAGTGCGTGGGTAGCGGGAGCGAACAATGAGCAGTTCTTC,CSAWVAGANNEQFF
TRBJ2-3,TRBD2,few,TRBV11-1,TGTGCCAGCAGCTTAGCGGCCTCTAGCGGGGCCACAGATACGCAGTATTTT,CASSLAASSGATDTQYF
TRBJ1-2,TRBD1,few,TRBV4-1,TGCGCCAGCAGCCAGTTACCGGGACAGGGTAGGGGTGGCTACACCTTC,CASSQLPGQGRGGYTF
TRBJ2-7,.,many,TRBV20-1,TGCAGTGCTAGAGATCCCATAGGCTCCTACGAGCAGTACTTC,CSARDPIGSYEQYF
TRBJ2-7,TRBD1,many,TRBV12-3/TRBV12-4,TGTGCCAGCAGCCAAACAGGGGGGTTGTACGAGCAGTACTTC,CASSQTGGLYEQYF
TRBJ2-4,.,few,TRBV4-2,TGTGCCAGCAGCCAAACGGGTGGAGAAAACATTCAGTACTTC,CASSQTGGENIQYF
TRBJ2-3,.,few,TRBV4-1,TGCGCCAGCAAAAGAGCCGAGGGAGAACTCCCCAACCCAGGCCCAGATACGCAGTATTTT,CASKRAEGELPNPGPDTQYF
TRBJ2-5,.,many,TRBV6-6,TGTGCCAGCAGTTACGCCCCGGGTCGGGAGACCCAGTACTTC,CASSYAPGRETQYF
TRBJ2-1,.,many,TRBV28,TGTGCCAGCAGTCCAAATACAGGGTTGGATGAGCAGTTCTTC,CASSPNTGLDEQFF
TRBJ2-3,TRBD2,few,TRBV7-9,TGTGCCAGCAGCAACTTAGCGGGAGGGATGGATACGCAGTATTTT,CASSNLAGGMDTQYF
TRBJ2-5,.,many,TRBV18,TGTGCCAGCTCACCACCTTTCCTTGACTTGGAGACCCAGTACTTC,CASSPPFLDLETQYF
TRBJ2-3,.,few,TRBV29-1,TGCAGCGTTGTTGGGGAGACGACCACAGATACGCAGTATTTT,CSVVGETTTDTQYF
TRBJ1-2,TRBD1,.,TRBV2,TGTGCCAGCAGTGACTTCAACAGGGGGCCTTTATATGGCTACACCTTC,CASSDFNRGPLYGYTF
TRBJ1-2,.,.,TRBV2,TGTGCCAGCAGTGACCCTACACGAGGGCATGGCTACACCTTC,CASSDPTRGHGYTF
TRBJ2-7,.,.,TRBV27,TGTGCCAGCAGTTTATCGACGGCAGGGAATGAGCAGTACTTC,CASSLSTAGNEQYF
TRBJ2-3,.,many,TRBV30,TGTGCCTGGAAGGGGGCGTGGGGACTAGTACTCACAGATACGCAGTATTTT,CAWKGAWGLVLTDTQYF
TRBJ2-5,.,.,TRBV30,TGTGCCTGGAGTGTACCGTGGCTATCCCAAGAGACCCAGTACTTC,CAWSVPWLSQETQYF
TRBJ2-1,TRBD2,few,TRBV7-8,TGTGCCAGCAGCTTAGAGTGGCTAGCGGTTTTCTCCTACAATGAGCAGTTCTTC,CASSLEWLAVFSYNEQFF
TRBJ2-2,TRBD2,.,TRBV27,TGTGCCAGCGCCCCTGTGGGTAGCGGGTTCGCCGGGGAGCTGTTTTTT,CASAPVGSGFAGELFF
TRBJ2-1,TRBD2,few,TRBV5-1,TGCGCCAGCAGCCCCGGGACTACGCTAAACGGTGAGCAGTTCTTC,CASSPGTTLNGEQFF
TRBJ2-2,.,.,TRBV27,TGTGCCAGCAGTTCCTACAGCACCGGGGAGCTGTTTTTT,CASSSYSTGELFF
TRBJ2-1,.,few,TRBV20-1,TGCAGTGCCCCCCGATTGGAGGGTATAACCTACAATGAGCAGTTCTTC,CSAPRLEGITYNEQFF
TRBJ2-1,TRBD1,.,TRBV5-1,TGCGCCAGCAGGGAGACAGGGGTGAACAATGAGCAGTTCTTC,CASRETGVNNEQFF
TRBJ2-1,.,many,TRBV7-3,TGTGCCAGCAGCTTAATGAGCCATAATGAGCAGTTCTTC,CASSLMSHNEQFF
TRBJ2-1,.,few,TRBV19,TGTGCCAGCACATGGGGGCTAGCGGCTTACAATGAGCAGTTCTTC,CASTWGLAAYNEQFF
TRBJ2-2,TRBD2,many,TRBV12-3/TRBV12-4,TGTGCCAGCAGTCCGTCCCGGCTAGCGGGAGGCCTCGGGGAGCTGTTTTTT,CASSPSRLAGGLGELFF
TRBJ2-1,TRBD2,many,TRBV12-3/TRBV12-4,TGTGCCAGCAGTCCCGGGGGTAGCGGGAGAAATGAGCAGTTCTTC,CASSPGGSGRNEQFF
TRBJ1-4,.,many,TRBV7-8,TGTGCCAGCAGCGTACGCCTTGGGGTGTCGGGGGAAAAACTGTTTTTT,CASSVRLGVSGEKLFF
TRBJ2-1,TRBD2,few,TRBV4-3,TGCGCCAGCAGCCAAGATATCTATGGGACTAGCGGGTCCCTAACCGATGAGCAGTTCTTC,CASSQDIYGTSGSLTDEQFF
TRBJ2-1,.,many,TRBV28,TGTGCCAGCAGTTTAAGGCCCAAAGGGTCCCACAATGAGCAGTTCTTC,CASSLRPKGSHNEQFF
TRBJ2-3,TRBD1,many,TRBV6-1,TGTGCCAGCAGTCAACTTGGGACAGGGGGCCGTTCGGATACGCAGTATTTT,CASSQLGTGGRSDTQYF
TRBJ2-3,.,many,TRBV5-5,TGTGCCAGCAGTTTGGGGGGCATCACAGATACGCAGTATTTT,CASSLGGITDTQYF
TRBJ2-7,TRBD2,many,TRBV6-2/TRBV6-3,TGTGCCAGCAGTTACCTTGGACTAGCGGGAGGCCCCGGTTACGAGCAGTACTTC,CASSYLGLAGGPGYEQYF
TRBJ1-3,TRBD1,.,TRBV27,TGTGCCAGCAGTTTATACAGGGGGACTGGAACCACCATATATTTT,CASSLYRGTGTTIYF